These T cell receptor beta chains were read from a single sample in a study of T cell repertoires in cytomegalovirus infection. TCRdb fed the reads into MiXCR, producing one record per CDR3 protein. The table includes roughly 100,000 distinct CDR3 sequences, under 50% detected once. No antigen is known for these receptors. The sample consisted of CD8+ T cells from cultured PBMCs, taken from culture after CMV antigen stimulation. The source of these receptors is a human donor in good health (CMV status not recorded). Some clones in this sample may be carry-over from other donors' samples. The CDR3 runs from the conserved cysteine through the conserved F or W. A D gene is named only where the DNA matches it firmly. Expanded clones are given a class, and other clones once, few, many or no size at all.

d_gene	v_gene	abundance	j_gene	CDR3nt	CDR3aa
NA	TRBV2	NA	TRBJ2-1	TGTGCCAGCATCGTCGCTTCGAGCTCCTACAATGAGCAGTTCTTC	CASIVASSSYNEQFF
NA	TRBV27	once	TRBJ2-7	TGTGCCAGCAGCGCGGGACCCTCCTACGAGCAGTACTTC	CASSAGPSYEQYF
NA	TRBV6-6	NA	TRBJ1-1	TGTGCCAGCAGGGAGGGACACCTGAACACTGAAGCTTTCTTT	CASREGHLNTEAFF
TRBD1	TRBV7-6	NA	TRBJ1-1	TGTGCCACCATTTCGGACAGGGTGGAAAACACTGAAGCTTTCTTT	CATISDRVENTEAFF
TRBD1	TRBV10-3	NA	TRBJ2-7	TGTGCCATCATGTCAGGACAGGGACTCGGCGAGCAGTACTTC	CAIMSGQGLGEQYF
NA	TRBV4-1	many	TRBJ2-7	TGCGCCAGCAGCCAAGAATTTGGGTACGAGCAGTACTTC	CASSQEFGYEQYF
NA	TRBV6-2/TRBV6-3	NA	TRBJ1-2	TGTGCCAGCAGTTACTTCCAGGGTGAAGGCTACACCTTC	CASSYFQGEGYTF
TRBD2	TRBV6-4	NA	TRBJ2-1	TGTGCCAGCAGGTTAGCGGGGGGAACCTACAATGAGCAGTTCTTC	CASRLAGGTYNEQFF
NA	TRBV7-6	NA	TRBJ1-1	TGTGCCAGCAGCTTATCCGTGGGTGTGGACACTGAAGCTTTCTTT	CASSLSVGVDTEAFF
NA	TRBV20-1	NA	TRBJ1-1	TGCAGTGCTCCCCCGGGATTAATGAACACTGAAGCTTTCTTT	CSAPPGLMNTEAFF
NA	TRBV11-2	few	TRBJ1-6	TGTGCCAGCAGCTCAGGACATCAGGATTCACCCCTCCACTTT	CASSSGHQDSPLHF
NA	TRBV12-3/TRBV12-4	few	TRBJ1-5	TGTGCCAGCAGACCGGGACACGCCAATCAGCCCCAGCATTTT	CASRPGHANQPQHF
TRBD2	TRBV28	NA	TRBJ2-1	TGTGCCAGCACCCCGGGACTAGCGGGGGGCCGTCCCTACAATGAGCAGTTCTTC	CASTPGLAGGRPYNEQFF
TRBD2	TRBV11-3	NA	TRBJ2-2	TGTGCCAGCAGCCGGGGACTAGCGGGGGGGTACACCGGGGAGCTGTTTTTT	CASSRGLAGGYTGELFF
NA	TRBV5-6	NA	TRBJ1-1	TGTGCCAGCAGCTTGGTCAGGGAGGAGTGGTGGGCTGAAGCTTTCTTT	CASSLVREEWWAEAFF
TRBD2	TRBV12-3/TRBV12-4	NA	TRBJ2-7	TGTGCCAGCAGCGAAGCGGGGGGGAACTCCTACGAGCAGTACTTC	CASSEAGGNSYEQYF
NA	TRBV29-1	NA	TRBJ2-7	TGCAGCGTCACGGTAAAGAGCTCCTACGAGCAGTACTTC	CSVTVKSSYEQYF
NA	TRBV11-2	NA	TRBJ2-3	TGTGCCAGCAGCTCGCGGGTAGAAAGCACAGATACGCAGTATTTT	CASSSRVESTDTQYF
NA	TRBV7-9	NA	TRBJ2-1	TGTGCCAGCAGCTCCGAGTTGGGGGGGCCAAGGAATGAGCAGTTCTTC	CASSSELGGPRNEQFF
NA	TRBV15	NA	TRBJ2-2	TGTGCCACCAGCAGAGAGAGGAACACCGGGGAGCTGTTTTTT	CATSRERNTGELFF
NA	TRBV7-4	NA	TRBJ1-1	TGTGCCAGCAGCCCCCCCCTCTCAGAGAACACTGAAGCTTTCTTT	CASSPPLSENTEAFF
NA	TRBV6-6	NA	TRBJ2-7	TGTGCCAGCAGTTACTCACAAGTCTACGAGCAGTACTTC	CASSYSQVYEQYF
NA	TRBV20-1	NA	TRBJ2-2	TGCAGTGCCCGGGACACACCGGGCACCGGGGAGCTGTTTTTT	CSARDTPGTGELFF
NA	TRBV6-5	NA	TRBJ2-1	TGTGCCAGCAGTTACTCGGCTAGCGCTGAGCAGTTCTTC	CASSYSASAEQFF
TRBD1	TRBV5-1	NA	TRBJ1-4	TGCGCCAGCAGCTTGGGACAGGGGGGCGATGAAAAACTGTTTTTT	CASSLGQGGDEKLFF
NA	TRBV7-3	NA	TRBJ1-2	TGTGCCAGCAGCTTAACGGCAGACCTTAACTATGGCTACACCTTC	CASSLTADLNYGYTF
NA	TRBV27	NA	TRBJ1-5	TGTGCCAGCAGTTTATTTCCTAGCAATCAGCCCCAGCATTTT	CASSLFPSNQPQHF
NA	TRBV7-3	NA	TRBJ2-7	TGTGCCAGCAGCTTAACGTTCGGGGACCACGAGCAGTACTTC	CASSLTFGDHEQYF